A single sample gave rise to the 7 T cell receptor beta chains below, sequenced in a study of T cells expressing NK-cell markers. TCRdb reworked the 5' RACE reads into one entry per CDR3 protein, no DNA. Its table lists some 600,000 distinct CDR3 sequences. The sample taken for sequencing was blood T cells: a sorted CD56 or NKG2C T cell subset, CD4+ or CD8+ T cells, or bulk PBMC T cells (not recorded which). The receptors were sampled from a man younger than 35 in good health.

This rearrangement joins TRBV16 to TRBJ2-3; TCRdb picks TRBD2, but there is no DNA to check that call. The germline CDR1 and CDR2 sequences are KGHSY and FQNENV. The length of the CDR3 is 13 residues. The CDR3 sequence is CASSPRGLLSSDF. The variable domain in full, with the rest retrieved from reference TRBV16 and TRBJ2-3, is GEEVAQTPKHLVRGEGQKAKLYCAPIKGHSYVFWYQQVLKNEFKFLISFQNENVFDETGMPKERFSAKCLPNSPCSLEIQATKLEDSAVYFCASSPRGLLSSDFGPGTRLTVL.

The gene calls are TRBV12-3 or TRBV12-4 and TRBJ1-3. The CDR3 covers 12 residues. The CDR3 is CASSPAGATIYF.

V gene TRBV7-2 combines with J gene TRBJ2-1; TCRdb's D call of TRBD1 is untestable without DNA. The CDR3 sequence is 16 residues long. The V gene's germline CDR1 is SGHTA and CDR2 FQGNSA. The CDR3 region is CASSLATGTIPNEQFF.

The chain links TRBV5-5 to TRBJ2-1; checking the TCRdb D call of TRBD2 is not possible without DNA. Germline V gene lookup returns CDR1 SGHKS and CDR2 YYEKEE (reference sequence). The CDR3 is made up of 13 amino acids. The CDR3 protein is CASITGRNNEQFF.

V usage is TRBV15 and J usage is TRBJ2-3. Germline values: CDR1 LNHNV, CDR2 YYDKDF (reference sequence). This CDR3 contains 13 residues. CDR3 sequence: CATSRSGADTQYF.

The rearrangement uses TRBV7-8 and TRBJ2-3. The CDR3 runs to 13 residues. Germline assignment: CDR1 SGHVS and CDR2 FQNEAQ. CDR3 in amino acids: CASSLVWRDTQYF. Together with reference TRBV7-8 and TRBJ2-3, the CDR3 gives the full variable domain: GAGVSQSPRYKVAKRGQDVALRCDPISGHVSLFWYQQALGQGPEFLTYFQNEAQLDKSGLPSDRFFAERPEGSVSTLKIQRTQQEDSAVYLCASSLVWRDTQYFGPGTRLTVL.

The chain combines TRBV20-1 with TRBJ2-2. The CDR3 runs to 12 residues. CDR1 DFQATT and CDR2 SNEGSKA come from the germline V gene (reference sequence). The CDR3 sequence is CSARLDTGELFF.